These 25 T cell receptor beta chains came from one sample sequenced in a study of T cells after yellow fever vaccination. TCRdb reprocessed the 5' RACE reads with MiXCR, giving one entry per CDR3 protein. The sample lists roughly 120,000 distinct CDR3 sequences, approximately 7% seen once, with roughly 2.5% in the top ten. Sample: CD4+ T cells sorted from PBMCs, taken around 10 days after the first yellow fever vaccination. These receptors all come from a young man who received the YFV17D yellow fever vaccine.

This clonotype was seen many times. The chain recombines TRBV18 with TRBJ2-2; 8 positions match TRBD2. The junction had 7 bases not matched to a gene; V was cut back by 1 base and J by 3 bases. Germline assignment: CDR1 KGHSH and CDR2 LQKENI. The length of the CDR3 is 17 residues. The CDR3 DNA follows: TGTGCCAGCTCACCACTTGCGGCAGCGGGGGACACCGGGGAGCTGTTTTTT. As protein: CASSPLAAAGDTGELFF.

This clonotype occurred once. A single base separates this from a much larger clone, so it may be a read error. CDR3 nucleotides: TGTGCCAGCAGTGAACGGGAAGATACGCAGTATTTT. It codes for CASSEREDTQYF. The rearrangement joins TRBV6-1 to TRBJ2-3; D perhaps matches TRBD2 (5 bases). In germline, CDR1 is MNHNS, CDR2 SASEGT. The V end was cut by 2 bases, the J end by 5 bases, with 5 bases between. This CDR3 is 12 amino acids long.

This clonotype was seen a few times. The chain carries TRBV7-6 and TRBJ1-5; perhaps TRBD1 as D (5 bases). The CDR3 consists of 14 residues. The V and J ends lost 11 bases and 2 bases respectively, with 16 bases between them. Germline V gene lookup returns CDR1 SGHVS and CDR2 FNYEAQ. Here the CDR3 reads CASRRGVGNQPQHF. DNA of the CDR3: TGTGCCTCCCGGCGGGGGGTCGGCAATCAGCCCCAGCATTTT.

The table lists this clonotype with many counts. The V and J genes are TRBV20-1 and TRBJ2-6; D may be TRBD1 (5 bases). This CDR3 has 15 amino acids. Between the trimmed V and J ends, which lost 1 base and 0 bases, there was a span of 7 bases. Per germline, CDR1 DFQATT and CDR2 SNEGSKA (reference sequence). The CDR3 loop reads CSARGQTSGANVLTF. CDR3 bases: TGCAGTGCTAGAGGACAGACCTCTGGGGCCAACGTCCTGACTTTC.

The table lists this clonotype with many counts. V gene TRBV12-3 or TRBV12-4 combines with J gene TRBJ1-4, with D possibly being TRBD1 (6 bases). Trimming left V 6 bases short and J 8 bases short, with 16 bases between. The CDR3 extends over 14 amino acids. This CDR3 is CASSPGAVGEKLFF. CDR3 DNA: TGTGCCAGCAGCCCGGGGGCGGTGGGCGAAAAACTGTTTTTT.

Only one count was recorded for this clonotype. The rearrangement links TRBV28 to TRBJ2-1; possibly TRBD2 for D (5 bases). This CDR3 has 15 residues. V lost 6 bases and J 5 bases, leaving 17 bases between the germline ends. From germline, CDR1 is MDHEN and CDR2 SYDVKM. The CDR3 spells CASSWAEGFDNEQFF. CDR3 sequence (DNA): TGTGCCAGCAGCTGGGCTGAGGGTTTCGACAATGAGCAGTTCTTC.

V usage is TRBV5-6 and J usage is TRBJ1-2; 9 positions match TRBD1. The CDR3 contains 15 residues. Looked up from germline, CDR1 is SGHDT and CDR2 is YYEEEE. Germline trimming cut 5 bases from V and 6 bases from J; bases unmatched to any gene: 11. CDR3 residues: CASRPWDRVSDGYTF. The CDR3 DNA is TGTGCCAGCAGACCATGGGACAGGGTATCTGATGGCTACACCTTC.

V is TRBV5-4 and J is TRBJ1-5; TRBD1 matches at 7 bases. CDR1 SGHNT and CDR2 YYREEE come from the germline V gene (reference sequence). V lost 4 bases to trimming and J lost 3 bases; unmatched junction nucleotides: 4. CDR3 length: 14 amino acids. The CDR3 nucleotides are TGTGCCAGCAGCCGGGGACAGCCCAATCAGCCCCAGCATTTT. Amino acids: CASSRGQPNQPQHF.

V and J are TRBV30 and TRBJ2-3; weak D call: TRBD2 (7 bases). The CDR3 is made up of 13 amino acids. Germline CDR1 reads GTSNPN; CDR2 reads SVGIG (reference sequence). V was trimmed by 2 bases and J by 9 bases, leaving 15 bases between them. CDR3 sequence (DNA): TGTGCCTGGAGTCAAAACCCGGGGGGCACGCAGTATTTT. Encoded protein: CAWSQNPGGTQYF.

As regards this clonotype: This may be a read error, as it is one base from a much larger clone. The genes are TRBV29-1 and TRBJ2-7, with D hard to call. There are 13 residues in the CDR3. V was pared by 4 bases and J by 6 bases, with 16 bases between. Germline assignment: CDR1 SQVTM and CDR2 ANQGSEA. This chain's CDR3 is CSVAPVRKGEQYF. CDR3 nucleotides: TGCAGCGTTGCTCCTGTCAGGAAGGGCGAGCAGTACTTC.

This clonotype was seen ten or more times. The chain recombines TRBV29-1 with TRBJ2-7; perhaps TRBD2 as D (5 bases). CDR1 is SQVTM, CDR2 ANQGSEA, per germline. V lost 4 bases to trimming and J lost 6 bases, with 13 bases between them. The CDR3 contains 12 residues. Written as DNA, the CDR3 is TGCAGCGTTGGGTTTGTCGCGGGCGAGCAGTACGTC. As protein: CSVGFVAGEQYV.

This clonotype occurred many times. V usage is TRBV6-4 and J usage is TRBJ2-1; D is possibly TRBD2 (6 bases). This CDR3 has 15 amino acids. The ends were cut back, 2 bases at V and 0 bases at J, with 8 bases in the middle. Germline assignment: CDR1 MRHNA and CDR2 SNTAGT. The CDR3 sequence is CASSDGRGSYNEQFF. The CDR3 DNA sequence: TGTGCCAGCAGTGACGGGCGGGGCTCCTACAATGAGCAGTTCTTC.

The rearrangement links TRBV20-1 to TRBJ1-2; the match to TRBD1 covers 7 bases. The CDR3 extends over 11 amino acids. The germline V gene has CDR1 DFQATT and CDR2 SNEGSKA (reference sequence). The DNA of the CDR3 is TGCAGCCCCGGACAGGAATATGGCTACACCTTC. This encodes CSPGQEYGYTF.

This clonotype has a count of ten or more. The rearrangement links TRBV12-3 or TRBV12-4 to TRBJ2-3; D ambiguous. The ends were cut back, 6 bases at V and 3 bases at J, with 10 bases in the middle. This CDR3 region has 13 residues. This CDR3 reads CASSKDVTDTQYF. The CDR3 coding sequence is TGTGCCAGCAGCAAGGACGTAACAGATACGCAGTATTTT.

This clonotype showed up many times. The chain combines TRBV5-1 with TRBJ2-3; no clear D. Trimming left V 0 bases short and J 0 bases short, with 5 bases between. Germline lookup yields CDR1 SGHRS and CDR2 YFSETQ. The CDR3 extends over 14 amino acids. CDR3 in amino acids: CASSLGSSTDTQYF. Written as DNA, the CDR3 is TGCGCCAGCAGCTTGGGCAGCAGCACAGATACGCAGTATTTT.

This clonotype was detected ten times or more. The chain employs TRBV27 and TRBJ2-1; 8 bases agree with TRBD1. The CDR3 runs to 14 residues. The germline gives CDR1 MNHEY, CDR2 SMNVEV (reference sequence). V was pared by 3 bases and J by 9 bases, with 7 bases of the junction left unmatched. This CDR3 reads CASSLTGDRSEQFF. The CDR3, as DNA: TGTGCCAGCAGTTTGACAGGGGATAGGAGTGAGCAGTTCTTC.

In this sample, this clonotype turned up many times. The V gene is TRBV5-1, the J gene TRBJ1-5; D remains ambiguous. Per germline, CDR1 SGHRS and CDR2 YFSETQ. CDR3 size: 15 residues. Deletions cut 4 bases from V and 0 bases from J, with 11 bases between. The CDR3 sequence: CASSVGEHSNQPQHF. The CDR3 DNA reads TGCGCCAGCAGCGTCGGGGAGCATAGCAATCAGCCCCAGCATTTT.

The table lists this clonotype with many counts. The chain joins TRBV28 to TRBJ2-7; D is possibly TRBD1 (5 bases). Trimming cost V 4 bases and J 0 bases, with 13 bases left between them. CDR3 length: 15 residues. Germline-derived CDR1 and CDR2 are MDHEN and SYDVKM. CDR3 sequence reads: CASSSPTASSYEQYV. The CDR3 DNA reads TGTGCCAGCAGTTCCCCGACAGCAAGCTCCTACGAGCAGTACGTC.

Concerning this clonotype itself: A much bigger clone sits one base away, suggesting this may be a read error. This chain links TRBV12-3 or TRBV12-4 with TRBJ1-2; unclear D gene. The CDR3 covers 12 residues. In DNA, the CDR3 is TGTGACAGCAGTTTACATGACGAGGGCTACACCTTC. Its translation: CDSSLHDEGYTF.

There are a few counts of this clonotype. The chain links TRBV29-1 to TRBJ2-5; D gene ambiguous. CDR3 length: 12 residues. Trimming left V 7 bases short and J 4 bases short, with 13 bases between. Germline V gene sequence: CDR1 SQVTM, CDR2 ANQGSEA. In DNA form, the CDR3 reads TGCAGCGCCGTCCATGGGCGAGAGACCCAGTACTTC. Translation gives CSAVHGRETQYF.

This clonotype was counted ten times or more. The rearrangement joins TRBV12-3 or TRBV12-4 to TRBJ1-5, with D tentatively TRBD1 (6 bases). The CDR3 extends over 15 amino acids. Trimming stripped 3 bases from V and 3 bases from J, with 12 bases between. The CDR3 nucleotides read TGTGCCAGCAGTTTTCAGGGGTCAGTCAATCAGCCCCAGCATTTT. Its protein is CASSFQGSVNQPQHF.

This clonotype came up many times. V and J are TRBV5-6 and TRBJ1-6, with 8 positions matching TRBD1. CDR3 length: 16 residues. Trimming removed 1 base from V and 5 bases from J; junction bases left unmatched: 5. Germline V gene sequence: CDR1 SGHDT, CDR2 YYEEEE. DNA for the CDR3: TGTGCCAGCAGCTTGCCGGGGACAGGAGATAATTCACCCCTCCACTTT. This encodes CASSLPGTGDNSPLHF.

Many counts were recorded for this clonotype. The chain couples TRBV20-1 to TRBJ2-5; 7 bases align to TRBD2. The ends lost 5 bases at V and 2 bases at J; junction bases unmatched: 11. CDR1 is DFQATT, CDR2 SNEGSKA, per germline (reference sequence). The CDR3 runs 15 residues. The DNA for the CDR3 is TGCAGTGCTCCGCGGGGACCGGGACTACAAGAGACCCAGTACTTC. Translation: CSAPRGPGLQETQYF.

In this sample, this clonotype turned up many times. The J gene is TRBJ2-3, the V gene TRBV5-1; 10 bases are shared with TRBD1. From germline, CDR1 is SGHRS and CDR2 YFSETQ. V gave up 4 bases and J gave up 4 bases; unmatched junction bases: 3. The CDR3 loop spans 14 amino acids. This CDR3 reads CASSPGTGADTQYF. In DNA form, the CDR3 reads TGCGCCAGCAGCCCCGGGACAGGGGCAGATACGCAGTATTTT.

This clonotype appeared many times. The rearrangement links TRBV7-2 to TRBJ2-2; D is undetermined. The CDR3 has 13 amino acids. Trimming removed 0 bases from V and 6 bases from J, with 5 bases in between. From germline, CDR1 is SGHTA and CDR2 FQGNSA. This CDR3 reads CASSLALPGELFF. CDR3 coding DNA: TGTGCCAGCAGCTTAGCTCTCCCCGGGGAGCTGTTTTTT.